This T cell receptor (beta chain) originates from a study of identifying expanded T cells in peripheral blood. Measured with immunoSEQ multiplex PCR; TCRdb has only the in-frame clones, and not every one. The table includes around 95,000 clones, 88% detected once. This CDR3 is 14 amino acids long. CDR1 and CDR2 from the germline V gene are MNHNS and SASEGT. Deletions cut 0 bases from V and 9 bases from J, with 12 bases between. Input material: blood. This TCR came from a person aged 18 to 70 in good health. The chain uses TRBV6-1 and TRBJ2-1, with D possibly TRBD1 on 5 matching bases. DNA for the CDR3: TGTGCCAGCAGTGAAGCGGCCAGGGCGAGTGAGCAGTTCTTC. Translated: CASSEAARASEQFF.